This TCR beta chain was identified during a study of blood T cell repertoires in COVID-19. The wider study: There were acute and convalescent COVID-19 samples, and they came from the United States, Italy and Spain.

TCRdb's copy holds only in-frame clones and misses some; the assay was immunoSEQ multiplex PCR. Here the sample spans about 120,000 clones, 87% being singletons. This clone showed up just a few times. Germline values: CDR1 MDHEN, CDR2 SYDVKM. This CDR3 is 14 amino acids long. V lost 8 bases and J lost 2; bases outside the gene matches: 5. This sequence was found in a woman between 65 and 79 years old with acute or convalescent COVID-19. The rearrangement uses TRBV28 and TRBJ2-2; 7 nucleotides match TRBD1. Sequenced input: peripheral blood. CDR3 protein: CASAQGTNTGELFF. The DNA for the CDR3 is TGTGCCAGCGCACAGGGGACAAACACCGGGGAGCTGTTTTTT.